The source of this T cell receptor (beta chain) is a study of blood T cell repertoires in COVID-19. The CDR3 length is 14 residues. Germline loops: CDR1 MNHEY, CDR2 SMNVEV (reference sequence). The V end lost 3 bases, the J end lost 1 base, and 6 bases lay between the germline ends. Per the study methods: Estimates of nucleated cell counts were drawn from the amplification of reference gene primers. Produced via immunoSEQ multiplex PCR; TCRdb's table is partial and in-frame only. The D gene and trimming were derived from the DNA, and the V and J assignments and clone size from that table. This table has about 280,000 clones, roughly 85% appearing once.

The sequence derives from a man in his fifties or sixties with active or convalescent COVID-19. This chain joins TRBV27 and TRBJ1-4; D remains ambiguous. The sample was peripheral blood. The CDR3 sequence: CASSFAGTNEKLFF. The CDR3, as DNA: TGTGCCAGCAGTTTTGCGGGAACTAATGAAAAACTGTTTTTT.